These 5 T cell receptor beta chains were all obtained from the same sample, sequenced in a study of T cell responses to AZD1222 COVID-19 vaccine. Sequenced by immunoSEQ multiplex PCR; TCRdb stores in-frame clones only, minus some. The profile shows roughly 100,000 clones, 85% to 95% of them singletons. The sample was peripheral blood, taken on day 0 of AZD1222 vaccination. Receptor source: an adult in good health.

This clone was seen once. This rearrangement joins TRBV6-2 or TRBV6-3 to TRBJ2-7; D is perhaps TRBD2 (7 bases). CDR1 is MNHEY and CDR2 is SVGEGT in the germline V gene. The V end was cut by 4 bases, the J end by 3 bases, with 19 bases between. This CDR3 is built from 16 residues. DNA for the CDR3: TGTGCCAGCAGTTCAGGACGGGGGGCGTTAAACTACGAGCAGTACTTC. Protein product: CASSSGRGALNYEQYF.

The chain has TRBV4-1 and TRBJ1-4; D possibly corresponds to TRBD1 (5 bases). Per the germline V gene, CDR1 is MGHRA and CDR2 is YSYEKL. The CDR3 contains 14 residues. The germline V and J ends were trimmed by 5 bases and 14 bases, with 21 bases remaining between them. The CDR3: CASSAKSNGAPLFF. Here the CDR3 DNA reads TGCGCCAGCAGCGCGAAAAGCAACGGGGCTCCTCTGTTTTTT.

The V call is TRBV5-1, the J call TRBJ2-7, with TRBD1 matching 8 bases. The CDR3 is 15 amino acids. Trimming removed 3 bases from V and 2 bases from J; junction bases left unmatched: 7. CDR1 and CDR2 from the germline V gene are SGHRS and YFSETQ. In DNA, the CDR3 is TGCGCCAGCAGCTCCCGGACAGGGAATGCCTACGAGCAGTACTTC. Translation gives CASSSRTGNAYEQYF.

CDR3 loop: CASSVGQNNEQFF. CDR3 sequence (DNA): TGTGCCAGCAGTGTGGGACAGAACAATGAGCAGTTCTTC. The rearrangement links TRBV12-3 or TRBV12-4 to TRBJ2-1; 7 nucleotides line up with TRBD1. This CDR3 is 13 amino acids long. J lost 5 bases, V lost 5 bases, and 3 bases had no gene match.

This chain links TRBV9 with TRBJ1-2; TRBD1 is a possible D gene (5 bases). Germline V gene sequence: CDR1 SGDLS, CDR2 YYNGEE. Deletions cut 0 bases from V and 4 bases from J, with 13 bases between. The CDR3 length is 15 residues. The CDR3 loop reads CASSVGLEGTYGYTF. DNA of the CDR3: TGTGCCAGCAGCGTAGGGCTTGAGGGGACCTATGGCTACACCTTC.